This TCR beta chain was recorded in a study of cytomegalovirus exposure and HLA in healthy donors. Across the whole study: A subsequent analysis reported that the 120 or so validation repertoires were produced on the same platform that had also been used for the roughly 710 first-cohort repertoires. Broader study findings: The majority of TCR sequences were rare, yet some public TCRs appeared in many donors. Clusters of TCRs from the first cohort tended to co-occur in the 120 validation repertoires (as a later analysis found).

The data were produced by immunoSEQ multiplex PCR, yet TCRdb's version contains in-frame clones alone and is incomplete. This sample has some 240,000 clones; less than 85% occur once, and the top ten carry around 5.6%. In the case of this clone: Its antigen is currently unknown.

These donors were members of the approximately 120-subject validation cohort, a group separate from the approximately 670-subject first cohort. This sequence originates from a woman aged 18-29 years in good health and CMV-seronegative. Sequences were obtained from PBMCs.

This CDR3 is CSVGFGREGGNTIYF. The CDR3, as DNA: TGCAGCGTTGGATTTGGCAGGGAAGGCGGAAACACCATATATTTT. The chain is built from TRBV29-1 and TRBJ1-3; D is possibly TRBD1 (5 bases). There are 15 residues in the CDR3. The V end lost 4 bases, the J end lost 4 bases, and 17 bases lay between the germline ends. The V gene's germline CDR1 is SQVTM and CDR2 ANQGSEA.